The 13 T cell receptor beta chains listed next were all sequenced from one sample in a study of cytomegalovirus exposure and HLA in healthy donors. This PCR relied on a set of 60 Vbeta primers and 13 Jbeta primers. Clones were read by immunoSEQ multiplex PCR, and TCRdb kept only the in-frame ones, dropping some. The sample includes some 80,000 clones, around 78% seen only once; the top ten take 5.5% to 7%. Sequenced: PBMCs. The receptors come from a man between 18 and 29 years old in good health and CMV-seropositive.

The rearrangement joins TRBV6-1 to TRBJ1-5; possible D gene TRBD1, 6 bases. Trimming took 6 bases from V and 4 from J, leaving 10 bases between them. In germline, CDR1 is MNHNS, CDR2 SASEGT. This CDR3 region has 13 residues. The DNA for the CDR3 is TGTGCCAGCAGCACACAGGGAAATCAGCCCCAGCATTTT. Translating gives CASSTQGNQPQHF.

CDR3 in amino acids: CASSEAQMNTEAFF. CDR3 sequence (DNA): TGTGCCAGCAGTGAAGCCCAGATGAACACTGAAGCTTTCTTT. The chain recombines TRBV6-1 with TRBJ1-1; no firm D call. The V and J ends lost 0 bases and 0 bases respectively, with 5 bases between them. The CDR3 is 14 amino acids. Germline loops: CDR1 MNHNS, CDR2 SASEGT.

The chain links TRBV15 to TRBJ1-2, with a tentative D call TRBD1 (5 bases). The length of the CDR3 is 14 residues. V was clipped by 3 bases and J by 4 bases, with 12 bases between them. From germline, CDR1 is LNHNV and CDR2 YYDKDF (reference sequence). In DNA form, the CDR3 reads TGTGCCACCAGCAGCGATCTAGGGGTCTATGGCTACACCTTC. Translation: CATSSDLGVYGYTF.

V usage is TRBV7-8 and J usage is TRBJ1-1, with 7 nucleotides matching TRBD1. V was clipped by 4 bases and J by 2 bases; unmatched bases: 1. CDR3 length: 13 amino acids. Germline CDR1 SGHVS, CDR2 FQNEAQ. DNA of the CDR3: TGTGCCAGCAGCTGGGACAGAAACACTGAAGCTTTCTTT. Translated: CASSWDRNTEAFF.

The chain recombines TRBV2 with TRBJ2-7; D might be TRBD2 (6 bases). Germline V lookup: CDR1 SNHLY, CDR2 FYNNEI. Trimming cost V 7 bases and J 3 bases, with 13 bases left between them. This CDR3 contains 13 residues. This CDR3 is CASTGGDVYEQYF. The DNA of the CDR3 is TGTGCCAGCACCGGAGGGGACGTCTACGAGCAGTACTTC.

V is TRBV19 and J is TRBJ1-1; D gene uncertain. The ends were cut back, 5 bases at V and 0 bases at J, with 7 bases in the middle. The CDR3 loop spans 13 amino acids. Germline V gene lookup returns CDR1 LNHDA and CDR2 SQIVND (reference sequence). CDR3 in amino acids: CASSLIMNTEAFF. As DNA, the CDR3 is TGTGCCAGTAGTTTAATAATGAACACTGAAGCTTTCTTT.

This rearrangement joins TRBV5-1 to TRBJ2-1; 11 bases are a match to TRBD2. V was clipped by 1 base and J by 5 bases; unmatched bases: 2. The CDR3 spans 15 residues. From germline, CDR1 is SGHRS and CDR2 YFSETQ. The CDR3 sequence is CASSLMTSGDNEQFF. The CDR3 DNA reads TGCGCCAGCAGCTTGATGACTAGCGGGGACAATGAGCAGTTCTTC. Supplemented by reference TRBV5-1 and TRBJ2-1, the full variable domain reads KAGVTQTPRYLIKTRGQQVTLSCSPISGHRSVSWYQQTPGQGLQFLFEYFSETQRNKGNFPGRFSGRQFSNSRSEMNVSTLELGDSALYLCASSLMTSGDNEQFFGPGTRLTVL.

The chain employs TRBV29-1 and TRBJ2-7, with no clear D. The V end was cut by 3 bases, the J end by 5 bases, with 11 bases between. This CDR3 comprises 12 residues. Per germline, CDR1 SQVTM and CDR2 ANQGSEA. The CDR3 protein is CSVEPRQDEQYF. The DNA for the CDR3 is TGCAGCGTTGAGCCCCGCCAGGACGAGCAGTACTTC.

This chain uses TRBV7-9 with TRBJ1-5, with TRBD1 as a possible D gene (5 bases). Germline-derived CDR1 and CDR2 are SEHNR and FQNEAQ (reference sequence). This CDR3 spans 14 amino acids. Between the trimmed V and J ends, which lost 2 bases and 7 bases, there was a span of 12 bases. The CDR3 loop reads CASSLNGGRQPQHF. CDR3 DNA sequence: TGTGCCAGCAGCTTAAACGGGGGACGGCAGCCCCAGCATTTT.

The V call is TRBV28, the J call TRBJ2-1; a weak D match, TRBD2 (6 bases). The CDR3 has 15 amino acids. Germline CDR1 is MDHEN and CDR2 is SYDVKM. Trimming pared 4 bases from V and 5 bases from J, leaving 15 bases between. CDR3 residues: CASSSPGLSHNEQFF. The CDR3, as DNA: TGTGCCAGCAGTTCCCCGGGACTTTCCCACAATGAGCAGTTCTTC.

This clone has a single count. The chain uses TRBV10-1 and TRBJ2-3, with 8 positions matching TRBD2. The CDR3 sequence is 15 residues long. After removal of 6 bases from V and 1 base from J, the junction contained 6 bases not matched to a gene. Per the germline V gene, CDR1 is WNHNN and CDR2 is SYGVQD (reference sequence). In nucleotides, the CDR3 is TGCGCCAGCAGCGTGACTAGCGTGGGCACAGATACGCAGTATTTT. This codes for CASSVTSVGTDTQYF.

The V gene is TRBV18, the J gene TRBJ1-4, with TRBD1 matching 7 bases. From germline, CDR1 is KGHSH and CDR2 LQKENI. Trimming removed 3 bases from V and 10 bases from J; junction bases left unmatched: 8. The CDR3 has 14 residues. CDR3 protein: CASSPGQSVGKLFF. As DNA, the CDR3 is TGTGCCAGCTCACCGGGACAGAGCGTGGGAAAACTGTTTTTT.

This clone was counted only a few times. DNA for the CDR3: TGTGCCAGCATAGAGGGTGGCTGGGGTGACAATGAGCAGTTCTTC. This encodes CASIEGGWGDNEQFF. The chain carries TRBV6-1 and TRBJ2-1; maybe TRBD2 (5 bases). This CDR3 region has 15 residues. Trimming cost V 7 bases and J 5 bases, with 18 bases left between them. CDR1 is MNHNS and CDR2 is SASEGT in the germline V gene.